This TCR beta chain was identified in a study of T cell responses to AZD1222 COVID-19 vaccine. Study-level results: None of the repertoires were sampled until the peak T cell response had passed. Within unmutated variant regions lay the reported targets of nearly half of spike-specific TCRs. Clonal diversity was possibly underestimated, and white British individuals and females predominated among donors. The span of vaccine-associated CD4 TCRs extended across spike, with dominance at 160-218 and 743-854.

Using immunoSEQ multiplex PCR, the repertoire was profiled, and TCRdb retains in-frame clones only, with some absent. The table has about 120,000 clones, 87% seen once; the top ten hold approximately 2.6%. The J segment lost 8 bases and the V segment lost 7 bases, leaving 13 bases of the junction unmatched. Looked up from germline, CDR1 is SNHLY and CDR2 is FYNNEI. The CDR3 has 15 residues. Comment on this clone: Its target is unknown.

This sequence originates from an adult who received the AZD1222 COVID-19 vaccine. The specimen was peripheral blood, collected 28 days after the second AZD1222 dose. The rearrangement uses TRBV2 and TRBJ1-4; 7 positions agree with TRBD1. CDR3 coding DNA: TGTGCCAGCACAATACAGGGGACCAAGGGGGAAAAACTGTTTTTT. Its protein is CASTIQGTKGEKLFF.